The sequence of this TCR beta chain was determined in a study of beta chain features in type 1 diabetes (dated by TCRdb to 2016 to 2019). A note on the overall study: Mean age, gender distribution, total cell number and subset yield did not differ between patients and healthy donors. The study compared the TCRB repertoires of sorted circulating CD4+ T cell subsets in recently diagnosed type 1 diabetes patients with those in matched healthy donors. A total of 107,917,701 sorted cells were examined across all samples, and a strong correlation was observed between cell number per subset and RNA yield. Regulatory and stem cell-like memory subsets were isolated from only 8 patients and about 8 healthy donors, whereas naive and central memory subsets came from all 30 or so donors. The paper's findings and limits, for the study overall: Fewer insertions and more nucleotide deletions at VDJ recombination sites were observed in patients with type 1 diabetes, implying thymic rearrangement abnormalities. Naive, central memory and regulatory TCRB repertoires appeared to be more similar among patients than among healthy donors. In all four CD4+ subsets, TCRB CDR3 length was moderately but significantly shorter in type 1 diabetes patients. Shorter templates might have been favored by PCR, but patient and control samples were amplified and corrected together, so both groups would have been affected equally by any skew. Because cDNA rather than genomic DNA was sequenced, highly expressing activated cells could have been over-represented, although no difference in activation and CD3 levels was found between groups. Only small numbers of individuals were included in the HLA sub-analyses, which left unresolved whether HLA type had any influence on TCRB rearrangement.

All of the isolated RNA was reverse transcribed with the High Capacity cDNA Reverse Transcription Kit, so expressed TCRB transcripts were sequenced. Deep immunoSEQ sequencing was applied to naive, central memory and regulatory T cell samples, giving an average of roughly 3.3 million total reads per sample. Sorted cells were lysed in RLT buffer and RNA was extracted with DNase-treated RNeasy Micro or Mini kits, depending on cell number. Each cell subset was processed on its own to prevent cross-contamination, while patient and healthy donor samples were processed together. Using the immunoSEQ multiplex PCR, TCRB sequences were amplified from cDNA into 87-bp fragments spanning the CDR3 region. Amplicons were sequenced on the Illumina HiSeq platform. In the authors' own workflow: PCR bias was computationally corrected using synthetic template baselines, reads within Hamming distance 2 were collapsed, and singletons that could not be merged were discarded. Reads were aligned against IMGT so that V, D and J genes, CDR3 length and insertions or deletions at six rearrangement sites could be assigned. Within each subset, clonotype counts were normalized to sorted cell number, and only after that were true diversity and Gini coefficients computed with the tcR R package. The overlap coefficient, calculated on TCRB nucleotide sequences, was used to measure repertoire sharing. Out-of-frame TCRB sequences from naive cells were analyzed to stand in for the pre-selection repertoire. In its TCRdb copy, this immuneACCESS table keeps in-frame sequences only and misses some clones. Where compared with another copy, unresolved V genes explain less than half of these, and the others have no known cause. D and trimming come from the DNA, and the V and J calls and clone size come from that table. In this sample the table shows 600,000 or so clones, roughly 12% of which occur a single time. The ten largest account for approximately 0.11% of the sample.

This clone was picked up a small number of times. The antigen it binds to is not known. No much larger clone exists at a distance of one base, and base qualities are not known. Each donor gave one peripheral blood draw, averaging roughly 120 mL, which was collected into heparinised tubes. A BD FACSAria II and a panel including CD45RO, CCR7, CD25, CD127, CD95 and CD27 were used to sort naive, central memory, regulatory and stem cell-like memory CD4+ T cells. Purity was above 95% for every sorted population. PBMCs were isolated right away by Lymphoprep density gradient centrifugation and were stained directly, without culture. To minimize batch effects, samples were stained and sorted in pairs, one healthy donor with one patient per experiment. The CDR3 numbers 18 residues from cysteine through phenylalanine. Just the 54-base CDR3 DNA is kept, in frame starting at base 1. The V and J ends are trimmed by 4 bases and 4 bases, leaving 24 bases between them. Reading the germline V gene gives CDR1 SGDLS and CDR2 YYNGEE.

Here the chain combines TRBV9 and TRBJ2-1; the D call is tentative, TRBD1 or TRBD2, as each matches 7 bases. The receptor's source is a man younger than 40 with type 1 diabetes. Specimen: naive CD4+ T cells from blood. The sample's cell subset or site, from its label and the paper: true naive CD4+ T cells. The sequence in DNA is TGTGCCAGCAGCTTCTCCCAGGGGGGGACAGCCTTTTACAATGAGCAGTTCTTC. This is translated as CASSFSQGGTAFYNEQFF. With the rest looked up from the reference TRBV9 and TRBJ2-1 genes rather than sequenced, the full variable domain is DSGVTQTPKHLITATGQRVTLRCSPRSGDLSVYWYQQSLDQGLQFLIQYYNGEERAKGNILERFSAQQFPDLHSELNLSSLELGDSALYFCASSFSQGGTAFYNEQFFGPGTRLTVL.